This TCR beta chain was identified during a study of CD8+ T cells in alopecia areata. The length of the CDR3 is 15 residues. Trimming cost V 4 bases and J 7 bases, with 17 bases left between them. The germline CDR1 and CDR2 sequences are MGHDK and SYGVNS. Isolated RNA was reverse transcribed into cDNA used as the sequencing template. The data were produced by immunoSEQ multiplex PCR, yet TCRdb's version contains in-frame clones alone and is incomplete. Of 80,000 to 100,000 clones listed, nearly 45% are singletons. Regarding the study as a whole: Scalp sample data also include resident alphabeta T cells from normal skin.

Comments on this clone: Its specificity is unknown.

The chain recombines TRBV25-1 with TRBJ2-4; tentative D call: TRBD2 (5 bases). Specimen: CD4+ T cells sorted from blood. This receptor was obtained from a human donor with alopecia areata. CDR3 sequence (DNA): TGTGCCAGCAGTGCACAACTAGGCTCGGAGAACATTCAGTACTTC. Residues: CASSAQLGSENIQYF.